Included here is one TCR beta chain sequence, with context. Germline lookup yields CDR1 WSHSY and CDR2 SAAADI. V was clipped by 8 bases and J by 0 bases, with 10 bases between them. This CDR3 has 13 amino acids. In the authors' methods: Reference gene primers were amplified, and this amplification served to estimate nucleated cell counts. Assay used: immunoSEQ multiplex PCR; TCRdb lists only in-frame clones, some missing. Clone size and the V and J calls come from that table; the DNA yielded D and trimming. In the table there are about 240,000 clones, around 89% of which are singletons. This record belongs to a study of blood T cell repertoires in COVID-19. On the study more broadly: Sample material is recorded as cDNA or gDNA derived from T cells, B-cell-depleted T cells, or PBMCs.

The sequenced material came from peripheral blood. The gene calls are TRBV10-2 and TRBJ1-2; the D gene is possibly TRBD1 (6 bases). This sequence was found in a woman between 40 and 50 years old who had recovered from COVID-19. DNA of the CDR3: TGCGCCAGCGGTGCAGGGGCTAACTATGGCTACACCTTC. The encoded protein is CASGAGANYGYTF.